These 13 T cell receptor beta chains share one sample of origin, sequenced in a study of PD-1 blockade in classical Hodgkin lymphoma. Assay: immunoSEQ multiplex PCR; the TCRdb copy retains only in-frame clones and omits some. The sample contains about 24,000 clones, roughly 80% of which appear only once. Each patient relapsed following autologous stem cell transplantation, and prior brentuximab vedotin exposure differed. Sequences were derived from peripheral blood mononuclear cells (PBMCs), sampled at baseline. The receptors come from a human donor with classical Hodgkin lymphoma.

The chain employs TRBV5-8 and TRBJ2-7; 9 positions agree with TRBD1. Germline V gene data show CDR1 as SGHTS and CDR2 as YDEGEE. The CDR3 contains 20 residues. Trimming removed 5 bases from V and 6 bases from J; junction bases left unmatched: 27. The CDR3 nucleotides read TGTGCCAGCAGACCCCTCTCCGGGACAGGGTTCTCTAGCAGTTGGGGCGAGCAGTACTTC. It is translated as CASRPLSGTGFSSSWGEQYF.

The DNA for the CDR3 is TGTGCCAGCAGTTTAGACACAGGAATCTATGGCTACACCTTC. Amino acids: CASSLDTGIYGYTF. This chain links TRBV2 with TRBJ1-2; TRBD1 might be the D (5 bases). Trimming stripped 5 bases from V and 4 bases from J, with 14 bases between. Germline V CDR1 and CDR2: SNHLY, FYNNEI. CDR3 length: 14 amino acids.

The V gene is TRBV4-2, the J gene TRBJ2-7; TRBD2 agrees at 7 bases. The trim removed 4 bases at V and 1 base at J, leaving 4 bases unmatched. The CDR3 consists of 14 residues. Germline V gives CDR1 LGHNA, CDR2 YNFKEQ. In DNA form, the CDR3 reads TGTGCCAGCAGCCCCCTAGCGGCGTCCTACGAGCAGTACTTC. As protein: CASSPLAASYEQYF.

This rearrangement joins TRBV5-1 to TRBJ1-1; D uncertain. Trimming shortened V by 0 bases and J by 1 base, and 10 bases separated the two germline ends. The CDR3 is made up of 15 amino acids. Looked up from germline, CDR1 is SGHRS and CDR2 is YFSETQ. As DNA, the CDR3 is TGCGCCAGCAGCTTGGGCGGGGTTGGGAACACTGAAGCTTTCTTT. This codes for CASSLGGVGNTEAFF.

The CDR3 DNA reads as TGTGCCAGTAGTATATTGGTCAGGGAGGGTGGCTACACCTTC. It codes for CASSILVREGGYTF. V gene TRBV19 combines with J gene TRBJ1-2; weak D call: TRBD1 (5 bases). The germline gives CDR1 LNHDA, CDR2 SQIVND (reference sequence). The CDR3 sequence is 14 residues long. V was shortened by 2 bases and J by 7 bases, with 14 bases between the two germline ends. The full variable domain, completed using reference TRBV19 and TRBJ1-2, is DGGITQSPKYLFRKEGQNVTLSCEQNLNHDAMYWYRQDPGQGLRLIYYSQIVNDFQKGDIAEGYSVSREKKESFPLTVTSAQKNPTAFYLCASSILVREGGYTFGSGTRLTVV.

The rearrangement uses TRBV7-3 and TRBJ2-2, with 11 bases lining up with TRBD2. The CDR3 covers 18 residues. J was trimmed by 0 bases and V by 5 bases; bases with no gene match: 8. CDR1 is SGHTA, CDR2 FQGTGA, per germline. CDR3 sequence reads: CASSPRGGLAANTGELFF. The CDR3 nucleotides read TGTGCCAGCAGCCCCCGCGGGGGACTAGCGGCGAACACCGGGGAGCTGTTTTTT.

The rearrangement uses TRBV11-1 and TRBJ2-2; tentatively, D is TRBD1 or TRBD2 (5 bases each). With 5 bases removed from V and 5 bases from J, the gap between germline ends came to 18 bases. CDR1 and CDR2 from the germline V gene are SGHAT and FQDESV (reference sequence). This CDR3 comprises 16 residues. The CDR3 sequence: CASSPLPGWGTGELFF. The CDR3 region has the DNA TGTGCCAGCAGCCCCCTGCCAGGGTGGGGGACCGGGGAGCTGTTTTTT.

The sample holds a few counts of this clone. This rearrangement joins TRBV6-1 to TRBJ1-1; no clear D gene. CDR3 length: 14 residues. Germline assignment: CDR1 MNHNS and CDR2 SASEGT. The germline V and J ends were trimmed by 7 bases and 0 bases, with 12 bases remaining between them. The CDR3 reads CASNTPEMNTEAFF. CDR3 nucleotide sequence: TGTGCCAGCAACACCCCCGAAATGAACACTGAAGCTTTCTTT.

This clone appeared a few times. The V call is TRBV30, the J call TRBJ1-1; D unclear. The CDR3 totals 11 residues. Germline V gene data show CDR1 as GTSNPN and CDR2 as SVGIG (reference sequence). Trimming stripped 4 bases from V and 5 bases from J, with 8 bases between. The CDR3 reads CAWNLGTEAFF. The DNA for the CDR3 is TGTGCCTGGAATCTGGGTACTGAAGCTTTCTTT. The complete variable domain, with remaining parts taken from reference TRBV30 and TRBJ1-1, reads SQTIHQWPATLVQPVGSPLSLECTVEGTSNPNLYWYRQAAGRGLQLLFYSVGIGQISSEVPQNLSASRPQDRQFILSSKKLLLSDSGFYLCAWNLGTEAFFGQGTRLTVV.

The chain joins TRBV7-8 to TRBJ1-1; D remains unclear. This CDR3 spans 16 amino acids. V dropped 5 bases and J dropped 5 bases, with 21 bases sitting between them. Germline loops: CDR1 SGHVS, CDR2 FQNEAQ. CDR3 bases: TGTGCCAGCAGCCCCTCGAGCTGGCCCGGCTGGACTGAAGCTTTCTTT. Its protein product is CASSPSSWPGWTEAFF. Full variable domain (outside the CDR3, taken from reference TRBV7-8 and TRBJ1-1): GAGVSQSPRYKVAKRGQDVALRCDPISGHVSLFWYQQALGQGPEFLTYFQNEAQLDKSGLPSDRFFAERPEGSVSTLKIQRTQQEDSAVYLCASSPSSWPGWTEAFFGQGTRLTVV.

The table lists this clone with a few counts. The chain joins TRBV6-5 to TRBJ2-3; 8 nucleotides align to TRBD2. This CDR3 has 15 residues. The trim removed 2 bases at V and 3 bases at J, leaving 4 bases unmatched. Germline lookup yields CDR1 MNHEY and CDR2 SVGAGI. The CDR3 protein is CASSYAGGQTDTQYF. The CDR3 nucleotides read TGTGCCAGCAGTTACGCGGGGGGCCAGACAGATACGCAGTATTTT.

This chain uses TRBV10-2 with TRBJ2-7, with D tentatively TRBD2 (5 bases). Germline values: CDR1 WSHSY, CDR2 SAAADI. CDR3 size: 14 residues. V was cut by 5 bases and J by 3 bases, with 14 bases left in between. CDR3 sequence reads: CASSPRGSFYEQYF. The CDR3 region has the DNA TGCGCCAGCAGTCCTCGAGGGAGTTTCTACGAGCAGTACTTC.

The genes are TRBV19 and TRBJ1-6; D is ambiguous. Trimming took 6 bases from V and 0 from J, leaving 18 bases between them. This CDR3 has 18 residues. Germline V gene lookup returns CDR1 LNHDA and CDR2 SQIVND (reference sequence). CDR3 protein: CASRVDGTEFSYNSPLHF. In DNA, the CDR3 is TGTGCCAGTAGGGTAGACGGAACCGAATTCTCCTATAATTCACCCCTCCACTTT.